These 18 T cell receptor beta chains share one sample of origin, sequenced in a study of vaccination and CD4 T cells after COVID-19. No cognate antigen is known for these TCRs. Time point reported: late sampling 161 to 241 days after vaccination in a few convalescent patients. Treatment specified: roughly 11-day PBMC culture with coronavirus spike peptide pools or control peptides (ViraFEST assay). At the Johns Hopkins FTIC core, DNA taken from cultured CD4+ T cells was sequenced by way of the Oncomine TCR Beta short-read assay. Using its own MiXCR run on the PCR reads, TCRdb lists one record per CDR3 protein. The sample lists under 30,000 distinct CDR3 sequences; under 50% were seen once. The sequenced sample was CD4+ T cells from blood, cultured in vitro, obtained about 7 months after SARS-CoV-2 vaccination. The source is a human donor who had recovered from COVID-19.

The genes are TRBV20-1 and TRBJ2-3, with 8 positions matching TRBD2. With V trimmed by 5 bases and J by 8 bases, 15 bases remained unmatched. The CDR3 runs to 15 residues. The germline gives CDR1 DFQATT, CDR2 SNEGSKA (reference sequence). The CDR3 sequence: CSAAPSAGGTSTQYF. In DNA, the CDR3 is TGCAGTGCTGCCCCATCTGCGGGAGGTACTTCTACGCAGTATTTT.

This clonotype came up a few times. The chain is built from TRBV7-9 and TRBJ1-1; the D is unclear. Trimming stripped 5 bases from V and 0 bases from J, with 7 bases between. The germline V gene has CDR1 SEHNR and CDR2 FQNEAQ (reference sequence). This CDR3 region has 13 residues. In DNA form, the CDR3 reads TGTGCCAGCAGCCTACAGTTGAACACTGAAGCTTTCTTT. Protein product: CASSLQLNTEAFF.

Only a few counts were recorded for this clonotype. The CDR3 reads CASSLTGDKQPQHF. The CDR3 DNA sequence: TGTGCCAGCAGCTTGACAGGGGACAAGCAGCCCCAGCATTTT. The chain joins TRBV7-6 to TRBJ1-5, with 8 positions matching TRBD1. Germline V gene sequence: CDR1 SGHVS, CDR2 FNYEAQ. V lost 3 bases, J lost 7 bases, and 5 bases stayed unmatched. The CDR3 spans 14 residues.

This clonotype has a single count. The genes are TRBV5-1 and TRBJ2-1; 9 nucleotides align to TRBD1. Germline V gene lookup returns CDR1 SGHRS and CDR2 YFSETQ. Unmatched junction bases numbered 5, after V lost 4 bases and J lost 3 bases. This CDR3 comprises 15 residues. CDR3 sequence reads: CASSRGQGIYNEQFF. DNA of the CDR3: TGCGCCAGCAGCCGGGGACAGGGTATCTACAATGAGCAGTTCTTC.

This clonotype turned up a few times. V and J are TRBV19 and TRBJ2-3, with 10 bases lining up with TRBD2. Germline V gene lookup returns CDR1 LNHDA and CDR2 SQIVND (reference sequence). V trimming: 7 bases; J trimming: 1 base; junction bases outside the gene matches: 2. This CDR3 contains 14 residues. The CDR3 bases are TGTGCCAGTAAAGCGGGAGGGCGCACAGATACGCAGTATTTT. Translated, it gives CASKAGGRTDTQYF.

The chain carries TRBV19 and TRBJ1-5; D remains unclear. This CDR3 has 17 amino acids. The germline V gene encodes CDR1 LNHDA and CDR2 SQIVND (reference sequence). The V end was cut by 3 bases, the J end by 0 bases, with 15 bases between. This CDR3 is CASSMTAGRTSNQPQHF. The CDR3 DNA follows: TGTGCCAGTAGTATGACGGCCGGGCGGACTAGCAATCAGCCCCAGCATTTT.

V and J are TRBV7-9 and TRBJ1-5; weak D call: TRBD1 (5 bases). Trimming shortened V by 4 bases and J by 4 bases, and 11 bases separated the two germline ends. CDR3 length: 14 residues. The germline V gene has CDR1 SEHNR and CDR2 FQNEAQ (reference sequence). CDR3 residues: CASSSGEWNQPQHF. The CDR3 region has the DNA TGTGCCAGCAGCTCGGGGGAGTGGAATCAGCCCCAGCATTTT.

Only a few counts were recorded for this clonotype. CDR3 amino acids: CASSEHGQDQGGYTF. For the CDR3, the DNA is TGTGCCAGCAGCGAACATGGGCAGGACCAGGGTGGCTACACCTTC. The rearrangement links TRBV6-1 to TRBJ1-2; TRBD1 might be the D (5 bases). Trimming removed 6 bases at V and 7 bases at J, with 21 bases between. Per the germline V gene, CDR1 is MNHNS and CDR2 is SASEGT. The CDR3 has 15 residues.

CDR3 loop: CSATDLTSGRWNEQFF. The CDR3 region has the DNA TGCAGTGCTACTGATCTTACTAGCGGGAGGTGGAATGAGCAGTTCTTC. The chain links TRBV20-1 to TRBJ2-1; 12 nucleotides align to TRBD2. CDR3 length: 16 residues. CDR1 is DFQATT and CDR2 is SNEGSKA in the germline V gene (reference sequence). V trimming: 4 bases; J trimming: 7 bases; junction bases outside the gene matches: 11.

This chain connects TRBV7-8 to TRBJ1-1; D not resolved. Between the trimmed V and J ends, which lost 4 bases and 3 bases, there was a span of 9 bases. This CDR3 region has 13 residues. Germline V lookup: CDR1 SGHVS, CDR2 FQNEAQ. The CDR3 loop is CASSSRTDTEAFF. The CDR3, as DNA: TGTGCCAGCAGCTCCCGGACGGACACTGAAGCTTTCTTT.

The sample holds a few counts of this clonotype. J is TRBJ2-7 and V is TRBV7-9; 13 bases map to TRBD2. This CDR3 is 15 amino acids long. With V trimmed by 7 bases and J by 6 bases, 9 bases remained unmatched. The V gene's germline CDR1 is SEHNR and CDR2 FQNEAQ (reference sequence). CDR3 nucleotide sequence: TGTGCCAGCACCGGGACTAGCGGGAACCGACTCGAGCAGTACTTC. It translates to CASTGTSGNRLEQYF.

V usage is TRBV28 and J usage is TRBJ2-4; D is undetermined. The CDR3 sequence is 12 residues long. The V gene's germline CDR1 is MDHEN and CDR2 SYDVKM. The ends were cut back, 3 bases at V and 8 bases at J, with 8 bases in the middle. The CDR3 protein is CASSLKRDIQYF. The CDR3 coding sequence is TGTGCCAGCAGTTTGAAACGTGACATTCAGTACTTC.

The chain links TRBV6-1 to TRBJ2-6; D not resolved. CDR3 length: 15 residues. Germline V gene data show CDR1 as MNHNS and CDR2 as SASEGT. Trimming removed 7 bases from V and 0 bases from J, with 10 bases in between. The CDR3 loop is CASTGESSGANVLTF. The CDR3 nucleotides read TGTGCCAGCACAGGTGAATCCTCTGGGGCCAACGTCCTGACTTTC.

V is TRBV5-4 and J is TRBJ2-7; 8 nucleotides match TRBD2. Germline V gives CDR1 SGHNT, CDR2 YYREEE (reference sequence). The ends lost 4 bases at V and 0 bases at J; junction bases unmatched: 9. The CDR3 has 16 residues. The CDR3 loop reads CASSQFSGESSYEQYF. In DNA form, the CDR3 reads TGTGCCAGCAGCCAATTTAGCGGGGAGAGCTCCTACGAGCAGTACTTC.

This sequence joins TRBV7-8 and TRBJ2-5, with 7 bases that match TRBD2. The CDR3 totals 16 residues. Per the germline V gene, CDR1 is SGHVS and CDR2 is FQNEAQ. Trimming took 2 bases from V and 2 from J; bases not matched to a gene: 8. CDR3 region: CASSLRPGGIQETQYF. The CDR3 DNA sequence: TGTGCCAGCAGCTTACGACCCGGGGGGATTCAAGAGACCCAGTACTTC. Together with reference TRBV7-8 and TRBJ2-5, the CDR3 gives the full variable domain: GAGVSQSPRYKVAKRGQDVALRCDPISGHVSLFWYQQALGQGPEFLTYFQNEAQLDKSGLPSDRFFAERPEGSVSTLKIQRTQQEDSAVYLCASSLRPGGIQETQYFGPGTRLLVL.

This clonotype has only a few counts. V gene TRBV24-1 combines with J gene TRBJ2-5; 7 nucleotides agree with TRBD2. V lost 11 bases and J lost 5; bases outside the gene matches: 4. The germline gives CDR1 KGHDR, CDR2 SFDVKD. This CDR3 spans 11 amino acids. The DNA for the CDR3 is TGTGCCAGCGGGAGTAGGGAGACCCAGTACTTC. Its translation: CASGSRETQYF.

The rearrangement links TRBV20-1 to TRBJ1-1; 9 positions agree with TRBD1. The CDR3 contains 15 residues. Germline CDR1 is DFQATT and CDR2 is SNEGSKA (reference sequence). The trim removed 4 bases at V and 2 bases at J, leaving 8 bases unmatched. Written as DNA, the CDR3 is TGCAGTGCTAACACATGGGACAGGGAAAACACTGAAGCTTTCTTT. Encoded protein: CSANTWDRENTEAFF.

This clonotype was found a few times. The rearrangement uses TRBV20-1 and TRBJ2-3, with 9 bases matching TRBD2. CDR1 DFQATT and CDR2 SNEGSKA come from the germline V gene (reference sequence). Trimming took 2 bases from V and 6 from J; bases not matched to a gene: 6. The CDR3 length is 14 residues. The CDR3 nucleotides are TGCAGTGCTAGATCATTTAGCGGGAGCGATACGCAGTATTTT. Amino acids: CSARSFSGSDTQYF.